The 10 T cell receptor beta chains in this list originate from one sample, sequenced in a study of glioma-infiltrating T cells after dendritic cell vaccination. The method was immunoSEQ multiplex PCR; TCRdb's version includes in-frame clones alone and lacks a portion of them. The table records fewer than 110,000 clones, more than 80% of them present only once. Sequences were derived from blood, sampled before dendritic cell vaccination. Receptors originate from a human donor with glioblastoma.

The chain uses TRBV6-1 and TRBJ2-3; unclear D gene. V lost 5 bases, J lost 3 bases, and 6 bases lay in between. Germline CDR1 and CDR2: MNHNS and SASEGT. The CDR3 is made up of 12 amino acids. CDR3 protein: CASSPSTDTQYF. CDR3 DNA sequence: TGTGCCAGCAGTCCTTCTACAGATACGCAGTATTTT.

This clone was picked up a small number of times. The chain is built from TRBV7-6 and TRBJ2-7; 7 nucleotides match TRBD2. Per germline, CDR1 SGHVS and CDR2 FNYEAQ. CDR3 length: 16 residues. V gave up 3 bases and J gave up 6 bases; unmatched junction bases: 14. DNA of the CDR3: TGTGCCAGCAGCTTTGGGGCTGGCGGGGGTTACTCCGAGCAGTACTTC. It translates to CASSFGAGGGYSEQYF.

This chain uses TRBV6-4 with TRBJ2-1, with D possibly matching TRBD2 (6 bases). The V gene lost 8 bases and the J gene lost 2 bases, with 10 bases spanning the gap. The CDR3 consists of 13 residues. Germline assignment: CDR1 MRHNA and CDR2 SNTAGT. The CDR3 nucleotides read TGTGCCAGCGCGTGGACTACCTACAATGAGCAGTTCTTC. Translated: CASAWTTYNEQFF.

This CDR3 is CASSFPRDPASISPLHF. Written as DNA, the CDR3 is TGTGCCAGCAGCTTTCCCAGGGATCCTGCCTCCATTTCACCCCTCCACTTT. This sequence joins TRBV11-2 and TRBJ1-6; D may be TRBD1 (5 bases). Germline CDR1 reads SGHAT; CDR2 reads FQNNGV. V was clipped by 3 bases and J by 9 bases, with 21 bases between them. The CDR3 covers 17 residues.

DNA of the CDR3: TGTGCCTGGAACCGGGACAGGGTAGGGGGTTATAATTCACCCCTCCACTTT. Encoded protein: CAWNRDRVGGYNSPLHF. The rearrangement uses TRBV30 and TRBJ1-6; 9 bases agree with TRBD1. There are 17 residues in the CDR3. V dropped 4 bases and J dropped 4; count of bases not matched to a gene: 11. Germline-derived CDR1 and CDR2 are GTSNPN and SVGIG (reference sequence).

The chain has TRBV7-9 and TRBJ2-4; D ambiguous. The CDR3 loop spans 14 amino acids. The V and J ends lost 1 base and 5 bases respectively, with 9 bases between them. CDR1 and CDR2 (germline): SEHNR, FQNEAQ (reference sequence). Written as DNA, the CDR3 is TGTGCCAGCAGCTTAGATAGACTCCAAAACATTCAGTACTTC. It translates to CASSLDRLQNIQYF.

The chain is built from TRBV7-9 and TRBJ2-1; 12 bases are a match to TRBD2. Germline values: CDR1 SEHNR, CDR2 FQNEAQ (reference sequence). V trimming: 5 bases; J trimming: 4 bases; junction bases outside the gene matches: 9. This CDR3 region has 17 residues. The CDR3 loop reads CASSRLTSGGTYNEQFF. CDR3 bases: TGTGCCAGCAGCCGTTTAACTAGCGGGGGGACTTACAATGAGCAGTTCTTC.

The chain combines TRBV27 with TRBJ1-1, with 9 bases fitting TRBD1. The CDR3 consists of 16 residues. Germline V lookup: CDR1 MNHEY, CDR2 SMNVEV (reference sequence). V dropped 3 bases and J dropped 0; count of bases not matched to a gene: 5. The CDR3 reads CASSFNRGLLNTEAFF. DNA of the CDR3: TGTGCCAGCAGTTTCAACAGGGGGCTCCTGAACACTGAAGCTTTCTTT.

The chain couples TRBV2 to TRBJ1-2, with a weak D call TRBD1 (5 bases). Looked up from germline, CDR1 is SNHLY and CDR2 is FYNNEI. The CDR3 spans 13 residues. Trimming stripped 6 bases from V and 6 bases from J, with 14 bases between. The DNA of the CDR3 is TGTGCCAGCAGGGCAGGGCTAGAGGATGGCTACACCTTC. It specifies CASRAGLEDGYTF. The full variable domain, in which reference TRBV2 and TRBJ1-2 provide the parts outside the CDR3, is EPEVTQTPSHQVTQMGQEVILRCVPISNHLYFYWYRQILGQKVEFLVSFYNNEISEKSEIFDDQFSVERPDGSNFTLKIRSTKLEDSAMYFCASRAGLEDGYTFGSGTRLTVV.

This CDR3 reads CASSYSGTQNEQFF. CDR3 DNA: TGTGCCAGCAGTTACTCCGGGACACAGAATGAGCAGTTCTTC. J is TRBJ2-1 and V is TRBV6-6; maybe TRBD1 (6 bases). The CDR3 is 14 amino acids. Between the trimmed V and J ends, which lost 0 bases and 7 bases, there was a span of 10 bases. The germline V gene encodes CDR1 MNHNY and CDR2 SVGAGI (reference sequence).